This T cell receptor beta chain appears in the sequencing data of a study of blood T cell repertoires in COVID-19. Study context: Sites across the United States, Italy and Spain contributed samples from acute and convalescent COVID-19.

Germline V CDR1 and CDR2: MNHEY, SVGAGI. Trimming took 5 bases from V and 6 from J; bases not matched to a gene: 3. This CDR3 has 15 amino acids. Clones were read by immunoSEQ multiplex PCR, and TCRdb kept only the in-frame ones, dropping some. The repertoire includes roughly 180,000 clones, 81% of them detected once, and about 5.8% sits in the top ten. Sequenced: PBMCs or T cells enriched from blood (not recorded which). This clonotype was sampled from a woman aged 35 to 49 with acute COVID-19. The chain links TRBV6-5 to TRBJ2-1; 14 bases fit TRBD2. The chain's CDR3 is CASSKGLAGVNEQFF. The CDR3 nucleotides read TGTGCCAGCAGTAAGGGACTAGCGGGAGTCAATGAGCAGTTCTTC.